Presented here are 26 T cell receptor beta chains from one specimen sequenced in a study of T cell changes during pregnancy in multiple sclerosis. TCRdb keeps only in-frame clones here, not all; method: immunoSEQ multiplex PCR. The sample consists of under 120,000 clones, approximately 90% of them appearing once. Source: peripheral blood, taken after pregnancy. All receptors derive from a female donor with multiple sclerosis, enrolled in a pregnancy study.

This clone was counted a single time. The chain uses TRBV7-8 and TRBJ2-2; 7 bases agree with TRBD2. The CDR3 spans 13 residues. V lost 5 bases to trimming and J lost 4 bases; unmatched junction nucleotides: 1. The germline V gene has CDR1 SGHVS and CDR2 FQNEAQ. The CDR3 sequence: CASSTGGTGELFF. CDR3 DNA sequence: TGTGCCAGCAGCACGGGGGGCACCGGGGAGCTGTTTTTT.

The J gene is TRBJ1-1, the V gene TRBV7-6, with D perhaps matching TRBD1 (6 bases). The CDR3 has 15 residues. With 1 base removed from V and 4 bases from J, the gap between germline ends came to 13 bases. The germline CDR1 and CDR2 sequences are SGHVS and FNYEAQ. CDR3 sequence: CASSLGNQGSTEAFF. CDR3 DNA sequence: TGTGCCAGCAGCTTAGGGAATCAGGGGTCCACTGAAGCTTTCTTT.

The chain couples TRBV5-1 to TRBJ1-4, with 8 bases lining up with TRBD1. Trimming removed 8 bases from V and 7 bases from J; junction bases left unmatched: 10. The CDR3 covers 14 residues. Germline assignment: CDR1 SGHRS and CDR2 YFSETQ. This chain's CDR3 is CASSLDRGGEKLFF. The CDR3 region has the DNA TGCGCCAGTTCCCTCGACAGGGGCGGTGAAAAACTGTTTTTT.

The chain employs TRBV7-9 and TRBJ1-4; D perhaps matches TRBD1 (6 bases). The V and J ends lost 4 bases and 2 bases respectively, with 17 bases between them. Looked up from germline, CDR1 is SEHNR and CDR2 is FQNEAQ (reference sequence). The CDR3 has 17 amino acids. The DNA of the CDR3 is TGTGCCAGCAGCTCTTCCCCCGGGGGGCGGACTAATGAAAAACTGTTTTTT. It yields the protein CASSSSPGGRTNEKLFF.

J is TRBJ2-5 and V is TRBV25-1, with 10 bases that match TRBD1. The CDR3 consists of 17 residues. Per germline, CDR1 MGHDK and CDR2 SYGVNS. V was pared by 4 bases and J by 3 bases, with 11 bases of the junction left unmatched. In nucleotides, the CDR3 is TGTGCCAGCAGTGGTACCACCGGGACAGGGGAGAAAGAGACCCAGTACTTC. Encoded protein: CASSGTTGTGEKETQYF.

In DNA, the CDR3 is TGTGCCAGCAGCTTGCTATTAGCTAGGGGCGAGACCCAGTACTTC. It translates to CASSLLLARGETQYF. The V and J genes are TRBV5-5 and TRBJ2-5; D may be TRBD1 (5 bases). The germline V gene encodes CDR1 SGHKS and CDR2 YYEKEE (reference sequence). V dropped 1 base and J dropped 5 bases, with 15 bases sitting between them. The CDR3 length is 15 residues.

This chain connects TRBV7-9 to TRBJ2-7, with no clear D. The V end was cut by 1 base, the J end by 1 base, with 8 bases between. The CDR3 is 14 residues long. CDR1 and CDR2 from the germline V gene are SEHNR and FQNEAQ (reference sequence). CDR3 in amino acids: CASSLEPESYEQYF. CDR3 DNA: TGTGCCAGCAGCTTAGAGCCGGAGTCCTACGAGCAGTACTTC.

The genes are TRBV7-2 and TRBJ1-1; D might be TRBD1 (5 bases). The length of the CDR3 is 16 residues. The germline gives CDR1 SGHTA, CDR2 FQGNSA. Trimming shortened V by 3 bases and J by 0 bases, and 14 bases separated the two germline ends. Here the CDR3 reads CASSFSTDSLNTEAFF. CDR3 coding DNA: TGTGCCAGCAGCTTCTCCACTGACAGCTTGAACACTGAAGCTTTCTTT.

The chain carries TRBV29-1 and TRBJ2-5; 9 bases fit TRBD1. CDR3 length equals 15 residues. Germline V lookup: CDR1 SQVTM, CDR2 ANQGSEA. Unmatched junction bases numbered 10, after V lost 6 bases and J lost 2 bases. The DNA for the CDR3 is TGCAGCGTAAAACAGGGGGCCGGACCACAAGAGACCCAGTACTTC. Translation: CSVKQGAGPQETQYF.

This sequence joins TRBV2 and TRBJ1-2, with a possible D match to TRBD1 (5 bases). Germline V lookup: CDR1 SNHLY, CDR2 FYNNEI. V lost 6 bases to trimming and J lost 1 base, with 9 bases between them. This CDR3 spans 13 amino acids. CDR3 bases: TGTGCCAGCAGGACAGACCTTAACTATGGCTACACCTTC. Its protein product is CASRTDLNYGYTF.

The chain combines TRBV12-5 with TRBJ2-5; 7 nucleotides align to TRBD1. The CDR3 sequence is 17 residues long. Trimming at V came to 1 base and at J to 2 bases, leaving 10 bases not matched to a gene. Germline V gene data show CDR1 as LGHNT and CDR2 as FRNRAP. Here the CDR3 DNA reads TGTGCTAGTGGTTTGGGGGAGCCGGGACAGAAGCAAGAGACCCAGTACTTC. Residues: CASGLGEPGQKQETQYF.

CDR3 region: CASSPTGQGVGQPQHF. CDR3 nucleotides: TGTGCCAGCTCACCAACGGGACAGGGGGTCGGTCAGCCCCAGCATTTT. The rearrangement uses TRBV18 and TRBJ1-5; TRBD1 aligns across 11 bases. The V segment lost 2 bases and the J segment 6 bases; nucleotides outside the gene matches: 6. The germline V gene encodes CDR1 KGHSH and CDR2 LQKENI. CDR3 length: 16 residues.

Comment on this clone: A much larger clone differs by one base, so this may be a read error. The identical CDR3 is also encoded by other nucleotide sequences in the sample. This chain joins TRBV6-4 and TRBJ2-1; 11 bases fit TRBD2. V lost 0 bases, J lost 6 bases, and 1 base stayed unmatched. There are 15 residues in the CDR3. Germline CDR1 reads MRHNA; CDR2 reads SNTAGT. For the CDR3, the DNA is TGTGCCAGCAGTGACTCTAGCGGGGGGGTCAATGAGCAGTTCTTC. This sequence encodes CASSDSSGGVNEQFF.

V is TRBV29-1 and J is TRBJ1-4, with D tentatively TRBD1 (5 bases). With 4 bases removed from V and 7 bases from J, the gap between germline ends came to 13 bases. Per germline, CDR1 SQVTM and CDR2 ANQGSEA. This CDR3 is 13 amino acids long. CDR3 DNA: TGCAGCGTTGTGGCAGGGTTGGGTGAAAAACTGTTTTTT. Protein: CSVVAGLGEKLFF.

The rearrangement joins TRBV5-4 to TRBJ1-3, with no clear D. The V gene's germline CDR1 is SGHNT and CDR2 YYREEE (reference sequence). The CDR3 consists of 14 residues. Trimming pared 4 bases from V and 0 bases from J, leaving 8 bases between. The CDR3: CASSPGVSGNTIYF. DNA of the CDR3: TGTGCCAGCAGCCCCGGGGTCTCTGGAAACACCATATATTTT.

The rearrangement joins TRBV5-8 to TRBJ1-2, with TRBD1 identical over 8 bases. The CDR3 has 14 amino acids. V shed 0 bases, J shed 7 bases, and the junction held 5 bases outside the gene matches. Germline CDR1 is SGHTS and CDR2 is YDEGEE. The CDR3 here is CASSLGGQGGGYTF. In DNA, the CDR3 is TGTGCCAGCAGCTTGGGCGGACAGGGTGGTGGCTACACCTTC.

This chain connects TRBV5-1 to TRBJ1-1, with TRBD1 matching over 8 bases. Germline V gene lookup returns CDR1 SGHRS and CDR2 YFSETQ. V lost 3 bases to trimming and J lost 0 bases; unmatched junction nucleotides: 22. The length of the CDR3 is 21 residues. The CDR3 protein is CASSSSYSRVNRGMVNTEAFF. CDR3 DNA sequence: TGCGCCAGCAGCTCATCATATTCTAGAGTCAACAGGGGGATGGTGAACACTGAAGCTTTCTTT.

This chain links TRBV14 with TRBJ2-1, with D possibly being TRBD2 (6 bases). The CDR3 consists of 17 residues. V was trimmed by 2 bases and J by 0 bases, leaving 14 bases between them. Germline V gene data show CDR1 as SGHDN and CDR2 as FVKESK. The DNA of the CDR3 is TGTGCCAGCAGCCAACTTCTAGCGACAAGCTCCTACAATGAGCAGTTCTTC. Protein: CASSQLLATSSYNEQFF.

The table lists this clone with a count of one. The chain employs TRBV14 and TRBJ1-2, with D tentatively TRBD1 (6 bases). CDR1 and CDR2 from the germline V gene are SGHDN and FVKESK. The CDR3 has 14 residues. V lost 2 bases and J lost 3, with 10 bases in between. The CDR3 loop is CASSQIRGDYGYTF. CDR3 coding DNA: TGTGCCAGCAGCCAAATCAGGGGTGACTATGGCTACACCTTC.

The CDR3 is CASSTTANTEAFF. The CDR3 region has the DNA TGTGCCAGCAGCACGACAGCGAACACTGAAGCTTTCTTT. The rearrangement joins TRBV7-9 to TRBJ1-1, with D maybe TRBD1 (5 bases). Germline V CDR1 and CDR2: SEHNR, FQNEAQ (reference sequence). Trimming stripped 5 bases from V and 1 base from J, with 8 bases between. The CDR3 spans 13 residues.

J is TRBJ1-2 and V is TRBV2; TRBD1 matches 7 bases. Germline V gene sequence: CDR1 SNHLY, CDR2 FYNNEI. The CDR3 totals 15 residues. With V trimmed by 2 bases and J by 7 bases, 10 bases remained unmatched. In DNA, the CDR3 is TGTGCCAGCAGTGAAACGCAGACAGGGTGGGGTGGCTACACCTTC. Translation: CASSETQTGWGGYTF.

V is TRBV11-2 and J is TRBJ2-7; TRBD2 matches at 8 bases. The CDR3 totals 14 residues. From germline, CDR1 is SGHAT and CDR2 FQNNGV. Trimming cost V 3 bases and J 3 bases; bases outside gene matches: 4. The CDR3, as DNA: TGTGCCAGCAGCTTTGGGACTAGTTTCTACGAGCAGTACTTC. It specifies CASSFGTSFYEQYF.

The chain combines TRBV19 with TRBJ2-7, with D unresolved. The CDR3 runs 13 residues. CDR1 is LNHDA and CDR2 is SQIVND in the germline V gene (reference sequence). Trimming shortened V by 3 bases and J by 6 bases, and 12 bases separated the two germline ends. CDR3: CASSISPSTEQYF. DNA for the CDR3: TGTGCCAGTAGTATCTCCCCGTCTACCGAGCAGTACTTC. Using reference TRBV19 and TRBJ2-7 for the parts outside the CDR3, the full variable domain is DGGITQSPKYLFRKEGQNVTLSCEQNLNHDAMYWYRQDPGQGLRLIYYSQIVNDFQKGDIAEGYSVSREKKESFPLTVTSAQKNPTAFYLCASSISPSTEQYFGPGTRLTVT.

The CDR3 nucleotides are TGTGCCAGCAGTTACTCGAAGACAGGGGAAAGGTACTTC. Its protein is CASSYSKTGERYF. The chain employs TRBV6-5 and TRBJ2-4; TRBD1 agrees at 8 bases. Germline CDR1 reads MNHEY; CDR2 reads SVGAGI. V lost 0 bases, J lost 15 bases, and 7 bases stayed unmatched. This CDR3 contains 13 residues.

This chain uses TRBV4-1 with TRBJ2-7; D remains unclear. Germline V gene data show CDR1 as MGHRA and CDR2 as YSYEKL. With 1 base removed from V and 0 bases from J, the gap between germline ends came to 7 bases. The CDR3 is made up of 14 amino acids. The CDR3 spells CASSQVASSYEQYF. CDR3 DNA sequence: TGCGCCAGCAGCCAAGTCGCCAGCTCCTACGAGCAGTACTTC.

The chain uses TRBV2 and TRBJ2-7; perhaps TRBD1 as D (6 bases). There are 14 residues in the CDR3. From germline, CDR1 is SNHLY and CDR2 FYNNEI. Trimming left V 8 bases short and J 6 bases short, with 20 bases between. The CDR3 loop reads CASGESPGQAEQYF. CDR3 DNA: TGTGCCAGCGGAGAGTCTCCGGGACAAGCCGAGCAGTACTTC.